Each of the 4 T cell receptor beta chains below was sequenced from the same sample in a study of blood T cell repertoires in COVID-19. TCRdb keeps only in-frame clones here, not all; method: immunoSEQ multiplex PCR. This sample has some 200,000 clones, with 88% found just once. Sequences were obtained from PBMCs or T cells enriched from blood (not recorded which). All receptors come from a woman aged 25 to 45 who had recovered from COVID-19.

V usage is TRBV5-4 and J usage is TRBJ2-5; 10 bases line up with TRBD1. Trimming took 0 bases from V and 6 from J; bases not matched to a gene: 5. Germline V gene sequence: CDR1 SGHNT, CDR2 YYREEE (reference sequence). This CDR3 is built from 15 residues. This CDR3 reads CASSLVGQGGQTQYF. The CDR3 DNA is TGTGCCAGCAGCTTGGTCGGACAGGGGGGTCAGACCCAGTACTTC.

J is TRBJ2-1 and V is TRBV27; TRBD2 agrees at 9 bases. The V gene's germline CDR1 is MNHEY and CDR2 SMNVEV (reference sequence). This CDR3 has 16 residues. With 3 bases clipped from V and 7 bases from J, the junction kept 10 bases outside the gene matches. DNA for the CDR3: TGTGCCAGCAGTTTCGGGTTAGCGGGGGTAAATAATGAGCAGTTCTTC. This sequence encodes CASSFGLAGVNNEQFF.

This chain uses TRBV3-1 (or the pseudogene TRBV3-2) with TRBJ2-4, with D possibly being TRBD1 (6 bases). This CDR3 is built from 15 residues. The V and J ends lost 1 base and 2 bases respectively, with 9 bases between them. The germline V gene has CDR1 LGHDT and CDR2 YNNKEL (reference sequence). The CDR3 DNA reads as TGTGCCAGCAGCCAAGGAAGGGGGTCCAAAAACATTCAGTACTTC. Protein sequence: CASSQGRGSKNIQYF.

The chain employs TRBV18 and TRBJ2-5; the D is unclear. In germline, CDR1 is KGHSH, CDR2 LQKENI. This CDR3 has 13 amino acids. The V end was cut by 3 bases, the J end by 3 bases, with 8 bases between. The CDR3 reads CASSPENEETQYF. The CDR3 DNA reads TGTGCCAGCTCACCTGAGAACGAAGAGACCCAGTACTTC.